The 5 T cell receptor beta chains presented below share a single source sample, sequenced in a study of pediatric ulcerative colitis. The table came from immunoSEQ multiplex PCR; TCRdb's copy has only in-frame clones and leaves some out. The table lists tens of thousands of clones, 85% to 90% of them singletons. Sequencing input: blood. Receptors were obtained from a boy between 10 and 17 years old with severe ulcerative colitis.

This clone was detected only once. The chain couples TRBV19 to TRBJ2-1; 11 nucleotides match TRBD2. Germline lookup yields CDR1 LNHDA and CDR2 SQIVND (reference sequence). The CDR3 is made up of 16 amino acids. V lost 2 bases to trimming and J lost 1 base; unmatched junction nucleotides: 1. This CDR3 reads CASSIWTSGSYNEQFF. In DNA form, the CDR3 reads TGTGCCAGTAGTATATGGACTAGCGGGTCCTACAATGAGCAGTTCTTC.

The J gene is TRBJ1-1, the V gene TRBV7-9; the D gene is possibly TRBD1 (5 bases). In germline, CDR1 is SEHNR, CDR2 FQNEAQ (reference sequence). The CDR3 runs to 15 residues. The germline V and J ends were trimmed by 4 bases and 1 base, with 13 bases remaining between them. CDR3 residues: CASSSVTDSNTEAFF. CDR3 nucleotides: TGTGCCAGCAGCTCGGTGACAGATTCGAACACTGAAGCTTTCTTT.

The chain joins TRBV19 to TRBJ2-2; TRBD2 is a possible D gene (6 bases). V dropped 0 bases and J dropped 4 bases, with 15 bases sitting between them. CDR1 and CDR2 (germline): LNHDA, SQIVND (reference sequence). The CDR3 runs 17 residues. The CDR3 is CASSIDRRGVSTGELFF. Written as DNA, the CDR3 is TGTGCCAGTAGTATAGATCGGAGGGGAGTGAGCACCGGGGAGCTGTTTTTT.

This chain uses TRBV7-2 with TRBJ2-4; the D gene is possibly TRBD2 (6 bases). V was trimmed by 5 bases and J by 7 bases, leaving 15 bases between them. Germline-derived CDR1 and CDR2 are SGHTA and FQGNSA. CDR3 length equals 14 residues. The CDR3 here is CASSPGGMENIQYF. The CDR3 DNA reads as TGTGCCAGCAGCCCCGGAGGGATGGAGAACATTCAGTACTTC.

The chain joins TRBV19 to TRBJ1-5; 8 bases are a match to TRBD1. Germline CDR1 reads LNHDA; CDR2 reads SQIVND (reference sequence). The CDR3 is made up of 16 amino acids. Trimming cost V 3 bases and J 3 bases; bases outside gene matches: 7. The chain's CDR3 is CASSMGDRSYNQPQHF. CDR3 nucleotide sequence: TGTGCCAGTAGTATGGGGGACAGGTCTTACAATCAGCCCCAGCATTTT.